A selection of T cell receptor beta chains follows, all from one sample in a study of cytomegalovirus exposure and HLA in healthy donors. TCRdb's copy holds only in-frame clones and misses some; the assay was immunoSEQ multiplex PCR. This table holds about 88,000 clones, around 90% found once. Input material: PBMCs. The receptors were gathered from a man between 18 and 35 years old in good health and CMV-seronegative. Each CDR3 is given with its conserved first and last residue. Fields, in order: D gene, J gene, V gene, CDR3 DNA, CDR3 protein. A D gene is named only where the DNA matches it firmly.

>TRBD2|TRBJ2-7|TRBV7-9
TGCGCCAGCAGCCAAGATCCCCCGGGAGGGTTAAAATCCGAGCAGTACTTC
CASSQDPPGGLKSEQYF
>.|TRBJ2-1|TRBV19
TGTGCCAGTAGTATAGGCGGTTTACTGGGGGCTGAGCAGTTCTTC
CASSIGGLLGAEQFF
>TRBD1|TRBJ1-6|TRBV9
TGTGCCAGCAGCGTAGGTGGGACAGGGGATTCACCCCTCCACTTT
CASSVGGTGDSPLHF
>TRBD2|TRBJ2-7|TRBV18
TGTGCCAGCTCAACAAGGCCTAGCGGGAGTTCCTACGAGCAGTACTTC
CASSTRPSGSSYEQYF
>.|TRBJ2-7|TRBV7-2
TGTGCCAGCAGCGCGAGAGGATCCTTTAGCACCTACGAGCAGTACTTC
CASSARGSFSTYEQYF
>TRBD2|TRBJ2-3|TRBV27
TGTGCCAGCAGGGAAGCGGGGGAAGAGCAGTATTTT
CASREAGEEQYF
>TRBD1|TRBJ1-4|TRBV7-9
TGTGCCAGCAGCTCAACGGCGGACAGGATCCTGTTTTTT
CASSSTADRILFF
>.|TRBJ2-1|TRBV27
TGTGCCAGCAGTTTAATTGGCCCCGGGGGCTCCTACAATGAGCAGTTCTTC
CASSLIGPGGSYNEQFF
>TRBD1|TRBJ2-7|TRBV28
TGTGCCAGCAGTCAACCCGGGACAGGGACTCACGAGCAGTACTTC
CASSQPGTGTHEQYF
>.|TRBJ2-2|TRBV5-4
TGTGCCAGCAGCAGGGAGAGGATGAGCAACACCGGGGAGCTGTTTTTT
CASSRERMSNTGELFF
>.|TRBJ1-1|TRBV28
TGTGCCAGTAGTTTAGCCGACATGAACACTGAAGCTTTCTTT
CASSLADMNTEAFF
>.|TRBJ1-6|TRBV7-8
TGTGCCAGCAGCCTAGGACGGAGTCGTAATAATTCACCCCTCCACTTT
CASSLGRSRNNSPLHF
>TRBD1|TRBJ2-1|TRBV29-1
TGCAGCGCACACAGGGGCTACAATGAGCAGTTCTTC
CSAHRGYNEQFF
>TRBD2|TRBJ2-7|TRBV28
TGTGCCAGCACTGGGACTAGATACGAGCAGTACTTC
CASTGTRYEQYF
>.|TRBJ2-7|TRBV21-1
TGTGCCGGAGAACCCTCCTACGAGCAGTACTTC
CAGEPSYEQYF
>.|TRBJ2-7|TRBV25-1
TGTGCCAGCAGTCTCCACAGGGATGGCGAGCAGTACTTC
CASSLHRDGEQYF
>.|TRBJ1-3|TRBV7-9
TGTGCCAGCAGCCCCCCGGAGGGCATTGGAAACACCATATATTTT
CASSPPEGIGNTIYF
>TRBD2|TRBJ2-1|TRBV7-7
TGTGCTAGCAGCCCATCGGGACTAGCGGATAATGAGCAGTTCTTC
CASSPSGLADNEQFF
>TRBD2|TRBJ2-1|TRBV28
TGTGCCAGCAGTTTCCGACGCGGACTAGCGGTAAAGGGACCTTACAATGAGCAGTTCTTC
CASSFRRGLAVKGPYNEQFF